One sample yielded the 23 T cell receptor beta chains listed below, sequenced in a study of cytomegalovirus exposure and HLA in healthy donors. The PCR used 60 Vbeta and 13 Jbeta primers. Method: immunoSEQ multiplex PCR; TCRdb's copy keeps in-frame clones and lacks some. Among roughly 130,000 clones listed, roughly 77% were seen once. The sequenced sample consisted of PBMCs. These receptors were obtained from a woman in her thirties or forties in good health and CMV-seropositive.

The table lists this clone with a count of one. The chain links TRBV15 to TRBJ2-1; D gene uncertain. This CDR3 has 13 residues. V dropped 5 bases and J dropped 6 bases, with 11 bases sitting between them. Germline lookup yields CDR1 LNHNV and CDR2 YYDKDF (reference sequence). The CDR3, as DNA: TGTGCCACCAGCCTCCCACAGCTCAATGAGCAGTTCTTC. It specifies CATSLPQLNEQFF. The full variable domain, rest sourced from reference TRBV15 and TRBJ2-1, is DAMVIQNPRYQVTQFGKPVTLSCSQTLNHNVMYWYQQKSSQAPKLLFHYYDKDFNNEADTPDNFQSRRPNTSFCFLDIRSPGLGDTAMYLCATSLPQLNEQFFGPGTRLTVL.

This clone was observed a single time. V usage is TRBV27 and J usage is TRBJ2-3, with D perhaps matching TRBD2 (6 bases). Germline V CDR1 and CDR2: MNHEY, SMNVEV (reference sequence). V was shortened by 5 bases and J by 3 bases, with 15 bases between the two germline ends. The CDR3 extends over 15 amino acids. The CDR3 nucleotides are TGTGCCAGCAGTCCTCTTCCGGAGGGAACAGATACGCAGTATTTT. This encodes CASSPLPEGTDTQYF.

The CDR3 region has the DNA TGTGCCAGTAGTCCGGGACTAGCGGGAGCCTCAGATACGCAGTATTTT. Protein sequence: CASSPGLAGASDTQYF. The genes are TRBV19 and TRBJ2-3, with TRBD2 identical over 14 bases. Germline CDR1 LNHDA, CDR2 SQIVND (reference sequence). The CDR3 runs 16 residues. With 5 bases clipped from V and 4 bases from J, the junction kept 5 bases outside the gene matches.

This clone was observed once. The chain links TRBV19 to TRBJ1-5, with TRBD1 identical over 10 bases. Per the germline V gene, CDR1 is LNHDA and CDR2 is SQIVND (reference sequence). This CDR3 has 16 amino acids. The V segment lost 2 bases and the J segment 2 bases; nucleotides outside the gene matches: 3. Here the CDR3 DNA reads TGTGCCAGTAGTATAAGACAGGGGGCGGGCAATCAGCCCCAGCATTTT. Amino acid sequence: CASSIRQGAGNQPQHF. The variable domain in full, with the rest retrieved from reference TRBV19 and TRBJ1-5, is DGGITQSPKYLFRKEGQNVTLSCEQNLNHDAMYWYRQDPGQGLRLIYYSQIVNDFQKGDIAEGYSVSREKKESFPLTVTSAQKNPTAFYLCASSIRQGAGNQPQHFGDGTRLSIL.

V and J are TRBV14 and TRBJ1-6, with a tentative D call TRBD1 (5 bases). The V gene lost 1 base and the J gene lost 9 bases, with 16 bases spanning the gap. This CDR3 comprises 16 residues. Germline V lookup: CDR1 SGHDN, CDR2 FVKESK. CDR3 nucleotide sequence: TGTGCCAGCAGCCAAGGGCAGGGAATTTTTTCTTCACCCCTCCACTTT. Its protein product is CASSQGQGIFSSPLHF.

This clone was recorded only once. The chain links TRBV10-3 to TRBJ1-4; D may be TRBD1 (5 bases). Germline assignment: CDR1 ENHRY and CDR2 SYGVKD. The CDR3 runs 14 residues. The germline V and J ends were trimmed by 6 bases and 3 bases, with 11 bases remaining between them. The CDR3 loop is CAIRGGYPNEKLFF. DNA for the CDR3: TGTGCCATCAGGGGGGGGTATCCTAATGAAAAACTGTTTTTT.

There are a few counts of this clone. This rearrangement joins TRBV6-5 to TRBJ1-2; 7 nucleotides line up with TRBD1. Germline V gene lookup returns CDR1 MNHEY and CDR2 SVGAGI. V dropped 8 bases and J dropped 5; count of bases not matched to a gene: 5. This CDR3 has 12 amino acids. CDR3 coding DNA: TGTGCCAGCCGGGACAGATTGTATGGCTACACCTTC. This translates into CASRDRLYGYTF.

This clone was seen once. V usage is TRBV5-5 and J usage is TRBJ1-1; D perhaps matches TRBD1 (5 bases). Looked up from germline, CDR1 is SGHKS and CDR2 is YYEKEE (reference sequence). V was shortened by 3 bases and J by 0 bases, with 15 bases between the two germline ends. The CDR3 is made up of 16 amino acids. In DNA, the CDR3 is TGTGCCAGCAGCTCCTCGTCCAAGGGGTTGAACACTGAAGCTTTCTTT. This sequence encodes CASSSSSKGLNTEAFF.

The chain combines TRBV6-1 with TRBJ2-1; the match to TRBD2 covers 9 bases. This CDR3 spans 17 amino acids. J was trimmed by 0 bases and V by 4 bases; bases with no gene match: 7. Germline CDR1 and CDR2: MNHNS and SASEGT. The CDR3 loop is CASSGLSGRSSYNEQFF. The CDR3 DNA reads as TGTGCCAGCAGTGGCCTTAGCGGGAGAAGCTCCTACAATGAGCAGTTCTTC.

This chain links TRBV9 with TRBJ1-1; the D is unclear. The germline gives CDR1 SGDLS, CDR2 YYNGEE. V lost 1 base, J lost 1 base, and 5 bases lay in between. The CDR3 is 13 amino acids. The CDR3 DNA reads as TGTGCCAGCAGCGTATCCTGGAACACTGAAGCTTTCTTT. Protein: CASSVSWNTEAFF.

The chain couples TRBV27 to TRBJ2-7; 8 nucleotides align to TRBD1. Germline V CDR1 and CDR2: MNHEY, SMNVEV (reference sequence). The CDR3 runs to 14 residues. Trimming took 4 bases from V and 2 from J; bases not matched to a gene: 4. CDR3 protein: CASSSGQGPYEQYF. DNA of the CDR3: TGTGCCAGCAGTTCCGGACAGGGCCCCTACGAGCAGTACTTC.

A single count supports this clone. The chain is built from TRBV7-2 and TRBJ1-1; D gene uncertain. The CDR3 is 14 amino acids. Germline-derived CDR1 and CDR2 are SGHTA and FQGNSA. V was cut by 3 bases and J by 1 base, with 9 bases left in between. CDR3 in amino acids: CASSLGPRNTEAFF. The CDR3 DNA reads as TGTGCCAGCAGCTTGGGTCCTAGGAACACTGAAGCTTTCTTT.

The genes are TRBV4-2 and TRBJ1-5, with D possibly TRBD1 on 5 matching bases. CDR3 length: 15 amino acids. Germline CDR1 LGHNA, CDR2 YNFKEQ. The ends were cut back, 3 bases at V and 7 bases at J, with 16 bases in the middle. CDR3 bases: TGTGCCAGCAGCCACGCATGGGGGGAAGAGCAGCCCCAGCATTTT. The encoded protein is CASSHAWGEEQPQHF.

The rearrangement joins TRBV11-3 to TRBJ2-1, with D unclear. V lost 5 bases and J lost 1, with 6 bases in between. Germline CDR1 reads SGHNT; CDR2 reads YENEEA. The CDR3 is 13 amino acids. CDR3 in amino acids: CASSRESYNEQFF. The CDR3 coding sequence is TGTGCCAGCAGCCGAGAATCCTACAATGAGCAGTTCTTC.

This chain uses TRBV2 with TRBJ2-7, with 7 nucleotides matching TRBD1. The CDR3 length is 14 residues. V shed 8 bases, J shed 0 bases, and the junction held 7 bases outside the gene matches. Germline V gives CDR1 SNHLY, CDR2 FYNNEI. The CDR3 bases are TGTGCCAGCCGCGCCGGGACAGTCTCCTACGAGCAGTACTTC. Translating it yields CASRAGTVSYEQYF.

CDR3 residues: CASSVTGTSTYEQYF. The CDR3 region has the DNA TGTGCCAGTAGTGTCACCGGGACTAGCACCTACGAGCAGTACTTC. V usage is TRBV19 and J usage is TRBJ2-7, with 9 bases fitting TRBD2. Per germline, CDR1 LNHDA and CDR2 SQIVND (reference sequence). This CDR3 comprises 15 residues. V shed 5 bases, J shed 2 bases, and the junction held 7 bases outside the gene matches.

This clone was picked up one time. CDR3 coding DNA: TGTGCCTGGACCCCCGGAGGTTTGGAGACCCAGTACTTC. Protein sequence: CAWTPGGLETQYF. V and J are TRBV30 and TRBJ2-5; D may be TRBD2 (5 bases). CDR1 is GTSNPN, CDR2 SVGIG, per germline (reference sequence). This CDR3 has 13 residues. Between the trimmed V and J ends, which lost 4 bases and 5 bases, there was a span of 14 bases.

The chain is built from TRBV11-3 and TRBJ2-3; D unclear. This CDR3 spans 14 amino acids. The germline CDR1 and CDR2 sequences are SGHNT and YENEEA. V was clipped by 5 bases and J by 0 bases, with 9 bases between them. CDR3 loop: CASSEVASTDTQYF. The DNA of the CDR3 is TGTGCCAGCAGCGAGGTCGCAAGCACAGATACGCAGTATTTT.

The chain uses TRBV7-2 and TRBJ2-7, with a weak D call TRBD2 (5 bases). The CDR3 covers 13 residues. V gave up 1 base and J gave up 5 bases, with 9 bases separating them. CDR1 is SGHTA and CDR2 is FQGNSA in the germline V gene. The chain's CDR3 is CASSLGSGNEQYF. The CDR3 DNA sequence: TGTGCCAGCAGCTTAGGTTCCGGGAACGAGCAGTACTTC.

The J gene is TRBJ1-6, the V gene TRBV27; TRBD1 matches at 9 bases. The CDR3 extends over 15 amino acids. Germline V lookup: CDR1 MNHEY, CDR2 SMNVEV (reference sequence). V trimming: 5 bases; J trimming: 6 bases; junction bases outside the gene matches: 5. The CDR3 protein is CASSPRDRANSPLHF. DNA of the CDR3: TGTGCCAGCAGTCCGCGGGACAGGGCTAATTCACCCCTCCACTTT.

In its sample, this clone was seen a few times. Additional DNA sequences in this sample encode the identical CDR3. The chain recombines TRBV7-2 with TRBJ1-1; the match to TRBD1 covers 8 bases. CDR3 length equals 14 residues. Germline CDR1 and CDR2: SGHTA and FQGNSA. The J segment lost 1 base and the V segment lost 5 bases, leaving 3 bases of the junction unmatched. As DNA, the CDR3 is TGTGCCAGCAGCCCCGGACAGGGGAACACTGAAGCTTTCTTT. This encodes CASSPGQGNTEAFF.

There are a few counts of this clone. The rearrangement joins TRBV28 to TRBJ1-3; no reliable D call. The CDR3 is made up of 15 amino acids. V was trimmed by 4 bases and J by 1 base, leaving 11 bases between them. Germline CDR1 reads MDHEN; CDR2 reads SYDVKM. The CDR3: CASSSAGESGNTIYF. In DNA, the CDR3 is TGTGCCAGCAGTTCAGCCGGGGAATCTGGAAACACCATATATTTT.

The chain is built from TRBV6-6 and TRBJ2-7; TRBD2 matches 8 bases. The CDR3 sequence is 16 residues long. Germline V gene sequence: CDR1 MNHNY, CDR2 SVGAGI (reference sequence). V was pared by 0 bases and J by 0 bases, with 4 bases of the junction left unmatched. The CDR3: CASSYSSGEHSYEQYF. The CDR3 DNA sequence: TGTGCCAGCAGTTACTCTAGCGGGGAGCACTCCTACGAGCAGTACTTC.